The next 20 T cell receptor beta chains were all read from a single sample in a study of a mutant IDH1 vaccine in newly diagnosed glioma. The method was immunoSEQ multiplex PCR; TCRdb's version includes in-frame clones alone and lacks a portion of them. This table holds about 26,000 clones, over 80% found once. Antigen specificity for these receptors is unknown. Time point in this sample: week 35, safety follow-up. Topical imiquimod accompanied each vaccine dose, which consisted of 300 ug of mutant IDH1 20-mer peptide. This material consisted of PBMCs, taken from a glioma patient whose treatment included an IDH1 peptide vaccine. Every receptor here comes from a man aged 25-45 years with glioma.

The rearrangement uses TRBV11-2 and TRBJ2-1; TRBD1 matches 9 bases. The CDR3 spans 16 residues. The ends lost 5 bases at V and 0 bases at J; junction bases unmatched: 5. CDR1 and CDR2 (germline): SGHAT, FQNNGV. This CDR3 reads CASSKQGASSYNEQFF. In DNA, the CDR3 is TGTGCCAGCAGCAAACAGGGGGCTAGCTCCTACAATGAGCAGTTCTTC.

This chain joins TRBV13 and TRBJ1-2; a weak D match, TRBD1 (6 bases). Per the germline V gene, CDR1 is PRHDT and CDR2 is FYEKMQ (reference sequence). The ends were cut back, 5 bases at V and 2 bases at J, with 12 bases in the middle. The CDR3 is 14 amino acids. Here the CDR3 reads CASSTRDTNYGYTF. The DNA for the CDR3 is TGTGCCAGCAGCACGAGGGACACGAACTATGGCTACACCTTC.

This clone occurred a few times. The chain couples TRBV30 to TRBJ1-4; D not resolved. The germline V and J ends were trimmed by 2 bases and 0 bases, with 13 bases remaining between them. CDR3 length: 16 residues. Germline CDR1 is GTSNPN and CDR2 is SVGIG (reference sequence). In nucleotides, the CDR3 is TGTGCCTGGAGTCCCTTAGGAGCTGCAACTAATGAAAAACTGTTTTTT. It encodes CAWSPLGAATNEKLFF. Together with reference TRBV30 and TRBJ1-4, the CDR3 gives the full variable domain: SQTIHQWPATLVQPVGSPLSLECTVEGTSNPNLYWYRQAAGRGLQLLFYSVGIGQISSEVPQNLSASRPQDRQFILSSKKLLLSDSGFYLCAWSPLGAATNEKLFFGSGTQLSVL.

This sequence joins TRBV6-5 and TRBJ1-2, with no clear D. Germline CDR1 is MNHEY and CDR2 is SVGAGI. The CDR3 is made up of 15 amino acids. Trimming shortened V by 4 bases and J by 3 bases, and 15 bases separated the two germline ends. Here the CDR3 reads CASSSGTPKDYGYTF. The CDR3 nucleotides read TGTGCCAGCAGTTCGGGCACTCCCAAGGACTATGGCTACACCTTC.

This sequence joins TRBV5-1 and TRBJ2-1; D may correspond to TRBD1 or TRBD2 (5 bases each). The germline V gene has CDR1 SGHRS and CDR2 YFSETQ. Trimming stripped 4 bases from V and 2 bases from J, with 16 bases between. This CDR3 comprises 16 residues. The CDR3 DNA sequence: TGCGCCAGCAGCCCGGATCCAGCGGACACCTACAATGAGCAGTTCTTC. Residues: CASSPDPADTYNEQFF.

V gene TRBV9 combines with J gene TRBJ2-7; 9 bases fit TRBD1. The trim removed 4 bases at V and 13 bases at J, leaving 12 bases unmatched. The CDR3 is 13 amino acids. Germline V gene lookup returns CDR1 SGDLS and CDR2 YYNGEE. The CDR3 region has the DNA TGTGCCAGCAGCCTGGACAGGGGTGATCCTCGATACTTC. Encoded protein: CASSLDRGDPRYF.

The chain carries TRBV5-4 and TRBJ2-1; 12 bases agree with TRBD2. CDR1 and CDR2 from the germline V gene are SGHNT and YYREEE (reference sequence). Trimming at V came to 4 bases and at J to 8 bases, leaving 7 bases not matched to a gene. The CDR3 runs to 15 residues. DNA for the CDR3: TGTGCCAGCAGCCCTAGCGGGGGGGGAGTACATGAGCAGTTCTTC. It specifies CASSPSGGGVHEQFF.

The gene calls are TRBV4-1 and TRBJ2-1; no clear D. The ends were cut back, 8 bases at V and 0 bases at J, with 8 bases in the middle. CDR1 and CDR2 (germline): MGHRA, YSYEKL. This CDR3 is built from 13 residues. CDR3 nucleotides: TGCGCCAGCGGAGACACCTCCTACAATGAGCAGTTCTTC. This sequence encodes CASGDTSYNEQFF.

The chain employs TRBV5-8 and TRBJ1-3, with a possible D match to TRBD1 (6 bases). Germline lookup yields CDR1 SGHTS and CDR2 YDEGEE. The V end was cut by 0 bases, the J end by 0 bases, with 10 bases between. CDR3 length: 16 amino acids. CDR3 sequence (DNA): TGTGCCAGCAGCTTGGGGGACACCTACTCTGGAAACACCATATATTTT. Translated, it gives CASSLGDTYSGNTIYF.

The chain has TRBV10-1 and TRBJ2-1; TRBD2 matches 8 bases. Losses at the gene ends were 7 bases for V and 0 bases for J; bases not matched to a gene: 14. CDR3 size: 18 residues. Germline V gene data show CDR1 as WNHNN and CDR2 as SYGVQD (reference sequence). CDR3 DNA: TGCGCCAGCACCCTCGAAGGGGAGCGGGAGAGCTCCTACAATGAGCAGTTCTTC. Amino acid sequence: CASTLEGERESSYNEQFF.

The chain combines TRBV27 with TRBJ2-3; 13 positions agree with TRBD2. V dropped 8 bases and J dropped 3; count of bases not matched to a gene: 8. Germline V gene data show CDR1 as MNHEY and CDR2 as SMNVEV (reference sequence). The CDR3 loop spans 16 amino acids. CDR3 sequence (DNA): TGTGCCAGCGGGAGACTAGCGGGAGGAATTACAGATACGCAGTATTTT. It yields the protein CASGRLAGGITDTQYF.

The V gene is TRBV5-1, the J gene TRBJ1-2, with 9 positions matching TRBD1. The V gene end was trimmed by 10 bases and the J gene end by 2 bases; junction bases not matched to a gene: 9. Germline V gives CDR1 SGHRS, CDR2 YFSETQ. The CDR3 runs to 14 residues. CDR3 bases: TGCGCCTCCAATGCGGGGACAGGGAACTATGGCTACACCTTC. Translating it yields CASNAGTGNYGYTF.

The chain combines TRBV9 with TRBJ2-1; 8 positions agree with TRBD2. The CDR3 is made up of 14 amino acids. Trimming at V came to 4 bases and at J to 8 bases, leaving 8 bases not matched to a gene. Germline lookup yields CDR1 SGDLS and CDR2 YYNGEE. CDR3 sequence: CASSIRTSSHEQFF. The CDR3 bases are TGTGCCAGCAGCATCCGGACTAGCTCCCATGAGCAGTTCTTC.

The J gene is TRBJ1-2, the V gene TRBV19; D remains unclear. The V gene lost 1 base and the J gene lost 3 bases, with 3 bases spanning the gap. The CDR3 has 12 amino acids. Per the germline V gene, CDR1 is LNHDA and CDR2 is SQIVND (reference sequence). This chain's CDR3 is CASSIADYGYTF. CDR3 in DNA: TGTGCCAGTAGTATAGCGGACTATGGCTACACCTTC. Drawing the rest from reference TRBV19 and TRBJ1-2, the complete variable domain is DGGITQSPKYLFRKEGQNVTLSCEQNLNHDAMYWYRQDPGQGLRLIYYSQIVNDFQKGDIAEGYSVSREKKESFPLTVTSAQKNPTAFYLCASSIADYGYTFGSGTRLTVV.

The table lists this clone with a few counts. This chain connects TRBV19 to TRBJ1-5; D gene ambiguous. This CDR3 comprises 16 residues. Deletions cut 3 bases from V and 6 bases from J, with 18 bases between. The germline gives CDR1 LNHDA, CDR2 SQIVND (reference sequence). For the CDR3, the DNA is TGTGCCAGTAGTATCGGTGGTACGGGATTTCCTCAGCCCCAGCATTTT. As protein: CASSIGGTGFPQPQHF.

This clone occurred once. V and J are TRBV4-3 and TRBJ2-4; TRBD1 is a possible D gene (6 bases). Germline V lookup: CDR1 LGHNA, CDR2 YSLEER. This CDR3 is 18 amino acids long. V shed 4 bases and J shed 0 bases, with 19 bases lying between them. CDR3: CASSLTFGQLKAKNIQYF. The CDR3 DNA reads as TGCGCCAGCAGCCTCACCTTCGGACAGCTTAAAGCCAAAAACATTCAGTACTTC.

The chain links TRBV30 to TRBJ1-3; no clear D gene. Germline V gene lookup returns CDR1 GTSNPN and CDR2 SVGIG (reference sequence). V was pared by 4 bases and J by 0 bases, with 7 bases between. The CDR3 consists of 13 residues. The DNA of the CDR3 is TGTGCCTGGATCGGGGACTCTGGAAACACCATATATTTT. This encodes CAWIGDSGNTIYF.

The chain is built from TRBV5-1 and TRBJ2-7; no reliable D call. The length of the CDR3 is 11 residues. V was pared by 4 bases and J by 6 bases, with 8 bases between. Germline-derived CDR1 and CDR2 are SGHRS and YFSETQ. This CDR3 reads CASSRGGEQYF. The CDR3 DNA reads as TGCGCCAGCAGCCGCGGCGGCGAGCAGTACTTC.

The chain joins TRBV9 to TRBJ1-6; tentatively, D is TRBD1 (6 bases). The germline V gene has CDR1 SGDLS and CDR2 YYNGEE. V lost 3 bases to trimming and J lost 3 bases, with 16 bases between them. The CDR3 consists of 17 residues. CDR3 residues: CASSADRLGHYNSPLHF. The CDR3 DNA reads TGTGCCAGCAGCGCCGACAGGCTAGGACACTATAATTCACCCCTCCACTTT.

This clone was found once. The chain recombines TRBV4-3 with TRBJ1-2; 9 bases match TRBD1. The trim removed 0 bases at V and 8 bases at J, leaving 16 bases unmatched. The germline CDR1 and CDR2 sequences are LGHNA and YSLEER. The CDR3 runs to 18 residues. CDR3 protein: CASSQDSGTGIPRRGYTF. The DNA of the CDR3 is TGCGCCAGCAGCCAAGATTCGGGGACAGGGATTCCTCGGCGGGGCTACACCTTC.